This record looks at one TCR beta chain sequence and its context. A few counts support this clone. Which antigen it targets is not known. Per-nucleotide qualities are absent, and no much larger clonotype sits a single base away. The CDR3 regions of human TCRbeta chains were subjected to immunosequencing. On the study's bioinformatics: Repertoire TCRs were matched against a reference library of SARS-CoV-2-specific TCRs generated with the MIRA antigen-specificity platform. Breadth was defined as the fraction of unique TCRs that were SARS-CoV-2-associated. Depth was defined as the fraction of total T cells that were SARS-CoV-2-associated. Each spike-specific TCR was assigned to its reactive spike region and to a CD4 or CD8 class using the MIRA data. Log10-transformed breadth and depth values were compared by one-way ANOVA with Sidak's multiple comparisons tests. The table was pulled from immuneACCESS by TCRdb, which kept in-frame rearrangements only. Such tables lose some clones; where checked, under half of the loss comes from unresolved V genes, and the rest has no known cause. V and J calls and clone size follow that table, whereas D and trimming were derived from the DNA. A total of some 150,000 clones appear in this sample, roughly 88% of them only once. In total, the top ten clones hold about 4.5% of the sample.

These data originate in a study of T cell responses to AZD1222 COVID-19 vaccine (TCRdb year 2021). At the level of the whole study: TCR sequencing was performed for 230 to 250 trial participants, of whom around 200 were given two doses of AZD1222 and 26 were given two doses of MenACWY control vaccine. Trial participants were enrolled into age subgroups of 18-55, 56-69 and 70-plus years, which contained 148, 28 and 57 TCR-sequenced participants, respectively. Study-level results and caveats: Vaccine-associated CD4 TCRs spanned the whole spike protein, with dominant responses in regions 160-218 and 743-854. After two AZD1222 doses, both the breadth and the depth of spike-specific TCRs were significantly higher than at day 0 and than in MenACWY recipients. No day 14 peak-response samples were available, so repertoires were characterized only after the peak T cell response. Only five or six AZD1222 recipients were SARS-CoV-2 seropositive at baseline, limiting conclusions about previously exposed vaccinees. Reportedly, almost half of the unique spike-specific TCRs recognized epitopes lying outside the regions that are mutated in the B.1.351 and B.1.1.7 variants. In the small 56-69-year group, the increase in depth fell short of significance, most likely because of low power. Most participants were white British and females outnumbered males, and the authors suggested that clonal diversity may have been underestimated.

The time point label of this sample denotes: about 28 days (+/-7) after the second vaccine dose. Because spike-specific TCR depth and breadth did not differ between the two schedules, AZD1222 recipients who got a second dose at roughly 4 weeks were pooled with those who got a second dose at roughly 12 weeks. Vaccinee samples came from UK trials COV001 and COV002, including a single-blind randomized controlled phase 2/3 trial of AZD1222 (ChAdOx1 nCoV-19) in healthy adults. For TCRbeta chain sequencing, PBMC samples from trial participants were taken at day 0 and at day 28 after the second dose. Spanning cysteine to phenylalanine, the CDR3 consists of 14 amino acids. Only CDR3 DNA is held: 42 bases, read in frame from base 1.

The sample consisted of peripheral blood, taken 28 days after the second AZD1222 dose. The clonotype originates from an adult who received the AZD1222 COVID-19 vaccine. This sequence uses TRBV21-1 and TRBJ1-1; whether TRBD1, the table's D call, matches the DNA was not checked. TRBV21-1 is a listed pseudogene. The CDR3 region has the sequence CASRYRVGYTEAFF. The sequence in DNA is TGTGCCAGCCGATACAGGGTCGGGTACACTGAAGCTTTCTTT.